One TCR beta chain is described in this entry. TCRdb's table, derived via immunoSEQ multiplex PCR, lists solely in-frame clones and lacks some. The sample includes 85,000 to 95,000 clones, 80% to 85% of them seen just once. The data belong to a study of radiotherapy plus CTLA-4 blockade in lung cancer. Germline loops: CDR1 MGHDK, CDR2 SYGVNS. The CDR3 is 15 amino acids. The J segment lost 5 bases and the V segment lost 1 base, leaving 3 bases of the junction unmatched. The material sequenced was peripheral blood, taken from a patient treated with radiotherapy plus ipilimumab. This receptor was obtained from a human donor with non-small cell lung cancer that progressed on radiotherapy plus ipilimumab. This sequence joins TRBV25-1 and TRBJ2-3; 10 nucleotides align to TRBD1. The CDR3: CASSESGTGVDTQYF. CDR3 nucleotide sequence: TGTGCCAGCAGTGAATCCGGGACAGGGGTAGATACGCAGTATTTT.